One and the same sample provided the 15 T cell receptor beta chains below, sequenced in a study of PD-L1 blockade in urothelial cancer. Sequencing used immunoSEQ multiplex PCR; TCRdb keeps in-frame clones, though not all of them. The sample lists 35,000 to 50,000 clones; around nine tenths were seen once. The sample consisted of PBMCs, taken around atezolizumab (anti-PD-L1) treatment. The receptor set was obtained from a woman aged 55 to 70 with urothelial cancer.

This chain links TRBV5-1 with TRBJ1-1; D possibly corresponds to TRBD1 (6 bases). The V gene's germline CDR1 is SGHRS and CDR2 YFSETQ. Trimming stripped 1 base from V and 6 bases from J, with 13 bases between. The CDR3 sequence is 14 residues long. The CDR3 region is CASSLQGSTAEAFF. CDR3 DNA sequence: TGCGCCAGCAGCTTGCAGGGGTCCACGGCTGAAGCTTTCTTT.

V is TRBV18 and J is TRBJ1-3, with TRBD1 identical over 8 bases. Trimming removed 8 bases from V and 0 bases from J; junction bases left unmatched: 6. Germline values: CDR1 KGHSH, CDR2 LQKENI. The CDR3 is made up of 15 amino acids. CDR3 bases: TGTGCCAGCGGAGGACAGGGAAGCTCTGGAAACACCATATATTTT. Translated: CASGGQGSSGNTIYF.

This clone was detected once. The genes are TRBV28 and TRBJ1-3; 8 nucleotides agree with TRBD1. Germline V gene data show CDR1 as MDHEN and CDR2 as SYDVKM. The CDR3 extends over 14 amino acids. The ends lost 4 bases at V and 4 bases at J; junction bases unmatched: 3. DNA of the CDR3: TGTGCCAGCAGTTGGACAGGGACCGGAAACACCATATATTTT. Its translation: CASSWTGTGNTIYF.

This chain's CDR3 is CASSVDSYGYTF. CDR3 DNA: TGTGCCAGCAGCGTGGACAGCTATGGCTACACCTTC. The rearrangement joins TRBV7-9 to TRBJ1-2; possibly TRBD1 for D (6 bases). The germline gives CDR1 SEHNR, CDR2 FQNEAQ (reference sequence). The CDR3 has 12 amino acids. Trimming shortened V by 5 bases and J by 4 bases, and 8 bases separated the two germline ends.

This chain links TRBV6-1 with TRBJ2-3, with 7 bases fitting TRBD2. The CDR3 is made up of 13 amino acids. Trimming at V came to 8 bases and at J to 3 bases, leaving 5 bases not matched to a gene. Germline CDR1 and CDR2: MNHNS and SASEGT. The CDR3 region has the DNA TGTGCCAGCCGGGACTATCAAACAGATACGCAGTATTTT. The encoded protein is CASRDYQTDTQYF.

The V call is TRBV5-6, the J call TRBJ2-7; the D is unclear. Per the germline V gene, CDR1 is SGHDT and CDR2 is YYEEEE. Trimming removed 5 bases from V and 0 bases from J, with 18 bases in between. This CDR3 is 16 amino acids long. The DNA for the CDR3 is TGTGCCAGCAGTTTAAGAAGAACAGATGTCTCCTACGAGCAGTACTTC. Residues: CASSLRRTDVSYEQYF.

For the CDR3, the DNA is TGTGCCAGCTCACCTTTGGGACTAGTGGACAATGAGCAGTTCTTC. As protein: CASSPLGLVDNEQFF. This chain links TRBV18 with TRBJ2-1; 8 bases fit TRBD2. Unmatched junction bases numbered 6, after V lost 3 bases and J lost 5 bases. This CDR3 is 15 amino acids long. CDR1 KGHSH and CDR2 LQKENI come from the germline V gene.

The chain recombines TRBV11-2 with TRBJ1-1; D remains unclear. CDR1 and CDR2 (germline): SGHAT, FQNNGV. The CDR3 has 13 residues. Trimming cost V 1 base and J 6 bases, with 9 bases left between them. The CDR3 protein is CASSLVDSPEAFF. The CDR3 DNA reads TGTGCCAGCAGCTTAGTGGACTCCCCTGAAGCTTTCTTT.

J is TRBJ2-3 and V is TRBV4-3, with 8 bases fitting TRBD2. The germline gives CDR1 LGHNA, CDR2 YSLEER. Germline trimming cut 1 base from V and 0 bases from J; bases unmatched to any gene: 9. This CDR3 has 18 residues. For the CDR3, the DNA is TGCGCCAGCAGCCAAGCCCCCCGCGGGGGGACTAGCACAGATACGCAGTATTTT. This codes for CASSQAPRGGTSTDTQYF.

The chain joins TRBV18 to TRBJ1-1, with D possibly being TRBD1 (5 bases). The CDR3 loop spans 15 amino acids. V lost 3 bases and J 1 base, leaving 12 bases between the germline ends. Germline values: CDR1 KGHSH, CDR2 LQKENI. The CDR3 here is CASSPPGTSNTEAFF. As DNA, the CDR3 is TGTGCCAGCTCACCCCCGGGGACTTCGAACACTGAAGCTTTCTTT.

Concerning this clone: Additional DNA sequences in this sample encode the identical CDR3. The chain's CDR3 is CASSVQGYTEAFF. The DNA for the CDR3 is TGTGCCAGCAGCGTTCAGGGGTACACTGAAGCTTTCTTT. This chain joins TRBV9 and TRBJ1-1; maybe TRBD1 (6 bases). CDR1 and CDR2 (germline): SGDLS, YYNGEE. The CDR3 covers 13 residues. V lost 2 bases and J lost 3, with 8 bases in between.

The V call is TRBV4-2, the J call TRBJ1-2; 9 bases match TRBD1. Germline V gene lookup returns CDR1 LGHNA and CDR2 YNFKEQ. V trimming: 0 bases; J trimming: 7 bases; junction bases outside the gene matches: 3. CDR3 size: 14 residues. CDR3 protein: CASSQDRQGVGYTF. The CDR3 bases are TGTGCCAGCAGCCAAGATCGACAGGGGGTTGGCTACACCTTC.

The chain links TRBV5-1 to TRBJ2-7; D might be TRBD1 (5 bases). V lost 2 bases, J lost 1 base, and 13 bases lay in between. Germline CDR1 SGHRS, CDR2 YFSETQ. The CDR3 is 15 residues long. CDR3 nucleotides: TGCGCCAGCAGCTTTTCCCAGGGCCCTTCCTACGAGCAGTACTTC. Translated, it gives CASSFSQGPSYEQYF.

This clone has only a few counts. The V gene is TRBV7-2, the J gene TRBJ2-7, with a tentative D call TRBD2 (6 bases). The CDR3 has 14 amino acids. Germline V gene data show CDR1 as SGHTA and CDR2 as FQGNSA. Deletions cut 5 bases from V and 1 base from J, with 12 bases between. CDR3 protein: CASSLPTRSYEQYF. The CDR3 nucleotides are TGTGCCAGCAGCCTCCCGACTAGGTCCTACGAGCAGTACTTC.

The genes are TRBV27 and TRBJ2-2; TRBD2 might be the D (6 bases). CDR1 and CDR2 (germline): MNHEY, SMNVEV (reference sequence). The CDR3 is 15 residues long. Deletions cut 4 bases from V and 3 bases from J, with 12 bases between. This CDR3 reads CASSSAGPYTGELFF. The CDR3 coding sequence is TGTGCCAGCAGTTCGGCGGGACCTTACACCGGGGAGCTGTTTTTT.